This T cell receptor (beta chain) was sequenced in a study of blood T cell repertoires in COVID-19. The table came from immunoSEQ multiplex PCR; TCRdb's copy has only in-frame clones and leaves some out. The table shows hundreds of thousands of clones, with around 83% occurring only once. The CDR3 spans 12 residues. CDR1 is MNHEY and CDR2 is SVGAGI in the germline V gene. The V and J ends lost 7 bases and 5 bases, in that order; junction bases with no gene match: 3. Sequenced input: peripheral blood. The rearrangement joins TRBV6-5 to TRBJ1-2; 8 positions agree with TRBD1. This clonotype originated in a woman aged 45-65 years with acute or convalescent COVID-19. For the CDR3, the DNA is TGTGCCAGCACCGGACAGGGATATGGCTACACCTTC. Protein: CASTGQGYGYTF.